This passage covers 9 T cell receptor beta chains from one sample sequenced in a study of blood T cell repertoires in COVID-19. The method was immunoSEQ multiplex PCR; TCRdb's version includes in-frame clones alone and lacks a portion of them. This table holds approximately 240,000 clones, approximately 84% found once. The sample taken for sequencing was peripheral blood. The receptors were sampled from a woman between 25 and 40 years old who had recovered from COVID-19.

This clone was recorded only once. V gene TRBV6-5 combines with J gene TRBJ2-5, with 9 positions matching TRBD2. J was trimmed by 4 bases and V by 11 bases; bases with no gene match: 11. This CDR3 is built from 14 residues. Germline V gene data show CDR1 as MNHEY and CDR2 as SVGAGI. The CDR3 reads CASHAGGAGETQYF. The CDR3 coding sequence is TGTGCCTCCCACGCGGGGGGGGCAGGAGAGACCCAGTACTTC.

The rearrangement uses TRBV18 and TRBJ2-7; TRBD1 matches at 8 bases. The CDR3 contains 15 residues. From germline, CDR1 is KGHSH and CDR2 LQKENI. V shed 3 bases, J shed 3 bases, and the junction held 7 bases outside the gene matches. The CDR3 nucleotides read TGTGCCAGCTCACCCCCCGGGACAGGACTCTACGAGCAGTACTTC. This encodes CASSPPGTGLYEQYF.

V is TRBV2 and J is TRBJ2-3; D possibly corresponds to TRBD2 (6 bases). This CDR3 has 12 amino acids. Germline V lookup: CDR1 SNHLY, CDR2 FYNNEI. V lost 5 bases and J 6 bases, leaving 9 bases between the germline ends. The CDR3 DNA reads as TGTGCCAGCAGTTGGGACTGGGATACGCAGTATTTT. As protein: CASSWDWDTQYF.

CDR3 sequence: CASSLPRGHGYTF. Written as DNA, the CDR3 is TGTGCCAGCAGCTTGCCCAGGGGGCACGGCTACACCTTC. V gene TRBV5-6 combines with J gene TRBJ1-2; 8 nucleotides line up with TRBD1. Losses at the gene ends were 1 base for V and 8 bases for J; bases not matched to a gene: 4. CDR1 and CDR2 (germline): SGHDT, YYEEEE. This CDR3 contains 13 residues. Full variable domain (outside the CDR3, taken from reference TRBV5-6 and TRBJ1-2): DAGVTQSPTHLIKTRGQQVTLRCSPKSGHDTVSWYQQALGQGPQFIFQYYEEEERQRGNFPDRFSGHQFPNYSSELNVNALLLGDSALYLCASSLPRGHGYTFGSGTRLTVV.

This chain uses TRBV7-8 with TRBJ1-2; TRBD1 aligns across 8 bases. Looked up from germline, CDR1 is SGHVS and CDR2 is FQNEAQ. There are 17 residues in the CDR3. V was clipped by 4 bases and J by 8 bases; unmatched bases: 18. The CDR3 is CASSSGRSGQGVGGYTF. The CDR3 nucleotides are TGTGCCAGCAGCTCCGGAAGGTCCGGACAGGGCGTCGGGGGCTACACCTTC.

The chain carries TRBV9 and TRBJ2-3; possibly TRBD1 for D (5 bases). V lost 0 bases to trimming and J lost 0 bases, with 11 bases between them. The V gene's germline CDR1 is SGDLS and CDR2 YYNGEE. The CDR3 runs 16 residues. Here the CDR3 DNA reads TGTGCCAGCAGCGTAGGACAGTCCTTCAGCACAGATACGCAGTATTTT. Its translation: CASSVGQSFSTDTQYF.

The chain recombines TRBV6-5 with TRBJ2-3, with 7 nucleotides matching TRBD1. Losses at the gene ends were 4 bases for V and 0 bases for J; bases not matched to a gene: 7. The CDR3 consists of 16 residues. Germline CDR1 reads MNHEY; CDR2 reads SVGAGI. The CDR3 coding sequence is TGTGCCAGCAGTTCGGGACAGCCTACTAGCACAGATACGCAGTATTTT. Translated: CASSSGQPTSTDTQYF.

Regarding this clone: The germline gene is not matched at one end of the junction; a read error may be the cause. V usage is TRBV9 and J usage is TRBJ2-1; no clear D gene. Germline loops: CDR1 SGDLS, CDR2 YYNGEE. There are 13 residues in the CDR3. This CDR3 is CASSVADYSEQFF. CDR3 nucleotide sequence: TGTGCCAGCAGCGTAGCTGATTACAGTGAGCAGTTCTTC.

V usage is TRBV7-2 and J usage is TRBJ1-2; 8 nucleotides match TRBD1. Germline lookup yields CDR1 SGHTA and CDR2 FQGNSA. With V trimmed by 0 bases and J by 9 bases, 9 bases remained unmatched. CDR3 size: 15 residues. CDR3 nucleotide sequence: TGTGCCAGCAGCTTAGCCCTGACAGGGGCGGAGAGCTACACCTTC. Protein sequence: CASSLALTGAESYTF. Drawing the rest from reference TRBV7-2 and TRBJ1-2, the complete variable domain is GAGVSQSPSNKVTEKGKDVELRCDPISGHTALYWYRQSLGQGLEFLIYFQGNSAPDKSGLPSDRFSAERTGGSVSTLTIQRTQQEDSAVYLCASSLALTGAESYTFGSGTRLTVV.